This T cell receptor (beta chain) comes out of a study of T cell responses to AZD1222 COVID-19 vaccine. Study at large: The analysis combined second doses at about 4 or about 12 weeks. Study results and caveats: The donor cohort was predominantly white British with a female majority, and clonal diversity may have been underestimated. Among AZD1222 vaccinees, only five to seven were seropositive at baseline. Without day 14 samples, only post-peak T cell repertoires were studied.

Measured with immunoSEQ multiplex PCR; TCRdb has only the in-frame clones, and not every one. The sample has some 96,000 clones; around nine tenths are singletons. Notes on this clone: Antigen unknown.

Germline loops: CDR1 SGHTA, CDR2 FQGNSA. Losses at the gene ends were 5 bases for V and 5 bases for J; bases not matched to a gene: 6. CDR3 length: 14 residues. The V call is TRBV7-2, the J call TRBJ2-1, with 7 bases identical to TRBD2. The source is an adult in good health. Sequences were derived from peripheral blood, sampled on day 0 of AZD1222 vaccination. CDR3: CASSRPGLHNEQFF. The DNA for the CDR3 is TGTGCCAGCAGCCGGCCGGGACTACACAATGAGCAGTTCTTC.